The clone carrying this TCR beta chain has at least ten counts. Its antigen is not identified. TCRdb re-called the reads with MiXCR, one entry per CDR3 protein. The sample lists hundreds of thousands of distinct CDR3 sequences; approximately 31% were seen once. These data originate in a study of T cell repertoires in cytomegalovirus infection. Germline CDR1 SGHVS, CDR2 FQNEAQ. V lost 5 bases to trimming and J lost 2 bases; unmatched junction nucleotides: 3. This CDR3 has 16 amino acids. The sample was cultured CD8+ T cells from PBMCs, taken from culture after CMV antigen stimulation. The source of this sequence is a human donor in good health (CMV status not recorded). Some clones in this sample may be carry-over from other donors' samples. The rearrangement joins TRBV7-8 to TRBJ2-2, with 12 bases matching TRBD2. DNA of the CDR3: TGTGCCAGCAGCATACTAGCGGGGGGAAACACCGGGGAGCTGTTTTTT. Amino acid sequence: CASSILAGGNTGELFF.